Each of the 18 T cell receptor beta chains below was sequenced from the same sample in a study of blood T cell repertoires in COVID-19 (dated by TCRdb to the early 2020s). Receptors were amplified or captured by the immunoSEQ multiplex PCR assay. TCRdb carries this immuneACCESS record with in-frame sequences only. Its versions omit some clonotypes, under half of them owing to an unresolved V gene in the studies checked, with the rest unexplained. This sample holds some 120,000 clones; about 87% were observed only once. The ten largest clones represent more than 2% of the sample. The sample consisted of peripheral blood. The origin of the receptors is a woman aged 45-65 years with acute or convalescent COVID-19.

V usage is TRBV11-1 and J usage is TRBJ2-5, with D tentatively TRBD2 (5 bases). The germline gives CDR1 SGHAT, CDR2 FQDESV (reference sequence). This CDR3 has 14 residues. The V end was cut by 5 bases, the J end by 5 bases, with 15 bases between. The CDR3 DNA reads TGTGCCAGCAGCGAGCCGCGAGGGCACGAGACCCAGTACTTC. It yields the protein CASSEPRGHETQYF.

The chain couples TRBV10-3 to TRBJ1-5, with 12 bases matching TRBD1. The CDR3 is made up of 16 amino acids. CDR1 and CDR2 (germline): ENHRY, SYGVKD. The V segment lost 2 bases and the J segment 7 bases; nucleotides outside the gene matches: 6. The CDR3 here is CAISERGDRGPQPQHF. As DNA, the CDR3 is TGTGCCATCAGTGAGAGGGGGGACAGGGGGCCACAGCCCCAGCATTTT.

This clone was seen a few times. The J gene is TRBJ2-1, the V gene TRBV5-1, with TRBD1 matching 10 bases. The CDR3 spans 12 residues. V lost 6 bases and J lost 7; bases outside the gene matches: 1. Germline lookup yields CDR1 SGHRS and CDR2 YFSETQ. CDR3 DNA: TGCGCCAGCACGGGACAGGGGAATGAGCAGTTCTTC. It yields the protein CASTGQGNEQFF.

The chain carries TRBV30 and TRBJ2-2; D possibly corresponds to TRBD2 (6 bases). The CDR3 consists of 16 residues. Trimming took 4 bases from V and 0 from J, leaving 15 bases between them. Germline V gene data show CDR1 as GTSNPN and CDR2 as SVGIG (reference sequence). CDR3 in DNA: TGTGCCTGGACTTCCTTGGAGGGCTCGAACACCGGGGAGCTGTTTTTT. Translating it yields CAWTSLEGSNTGELFF.

The rearrangement links TRBV19 to TRBJ2-2; TRBD1 agrees at 7 bases. CDR1 is LNHDA, CDR2 SQIVND, per germline (reference sequence). This CDR3 has 18 amino acids. V lost 3 bases, J lost 1 base, and 11 bases stayed unmatched. CDR3: CASSMLGQALLNTGELFF. The CDR3 region has the DNA TGTGCCAGTAGTATGTTAGGACAGGCCCTCTTGAACACCGGGGAGCTGTTTTTT. Variable domain in full (rest from reference TRBV19 and TRBJ2-2): DGGITQSPKYLFRKEGQNVTLSCEQNLNHDAMYWYRQDPGQGLRLIYYSQIVNDFQKGDIAEGYSVSREKKESFPLTVTSAQKNPTAFYLCASSMLGQALLNTGELFFGEGSRLTVL.

This chain uses TRBV29-1 with TRBJ1-2; TRBD1 agrees at 7 bases. Germline loops: CDR1 SQVTM, CDR2 ANQGSEA. The CDR3 runs to 12 residues. The junction had 6 bases not matched to a gene; V was cut back by 6 bases and J by 5 bases. Written as DNA, the CDR3 is TGCAGCGTAGAACAGGGGTGGTATGGCTACACCTTC. Its translation is CSVEQGWYGYTF.

The genes are TRBV27 and TRBJ2-7; a possible D gene is TRBD1 (5 bases). The CDR3 runs 14 residues. V was clipped by 7 bases and J by 5 bases, with 18 bases between them. Germline V gene data show CDR1 as MNHEY and CDR2 as SMNVEV (reference sequence). The CDR3 nucleotides read TGTGCCAGCACTCCTCAGGGCGGTAAGGACGAGCAGTACTTC. Translated: CASTPQGGKDEQYF.

This chain links TRBV18 with TRBJ1-3, with D perhaps TRBD1 (6 bases). V lost 4 bases and J 2 bases, leaving 12 bases between the germline ends. The CDR3 is 15 residues long. Germline lookup yields CDR1 KGHSH and CDR2 LQKENI. The CDR3 is CASSQQGIAGNTIYF. In nucleotides, the CDR3 is TGTGCCAGCTCACAACAGGGAATAGCTGGAAACACCATATATTTT.

The chain carries TRBV2 and TRBJ1-1, with D perhaps TRBD1 (6 bases). Germline lookup yields CDR1 SNHLY and CDR2 FYNNEI. CDR3 length: 15 residues. With 6 bases removed from V and 4 bases from J, the gap between germline ends came to 18 bases. CDR3: CASSSRQVWGTEAFF. CDR3 sequence (DNA): TGTGCCAGCAGCTCCCGACAGGTCTGGGGCACTGAAGCTTTCTTT.

J is TRBJ2-4 and V is TRBV7-9, with D hard to call. V was shortened by 5 bases and J by 1 base, with 9 bases between the two germline ends. The CDR3 has 14 residues. Per germline, CDR1 SEHNR and CDR2 FQNEAQ (reference sequence). Here the CDR3 DNA reads TGTGCCAGCAGCGGAGTTCAGGCCAAAAACATTCAGTACTTC. It yields the protein CASSGVQAKNIQYF.

This chain uses TRBV2 with TRBJ2-3; 14 bases are shared with TRBD2. Germline-derived CDR1 and CDR2 are SNHLY and FYNNEI. This CDR3 is built from 15 residues. The V segment lost 6 bases and the J segment 6 bases; nucleotides outside the gene matches: 5. This chain's CDR3 is CASSMGLAGVDTQYF. The CDR3, as DNA: TGTGCCAGCAGCATGGGACTAGCGGGAGTGGATACGCAGTATTTT.

The V gene is TRBV7-9, the J gene TRBJ2-7; 9 bases match TRBD2. CDR3 size: 18 residues. Germline lookup yields CDR1 SEHNR and CDR2 FQNEAQ (reference sequence). V shed 2 bases, J shed 0 bases, and the junction held 11 bases outside the gene matches. Written as DNA, the CDR3 is TGTGCCAGCAGCTTAATATTCCTAGCGGGACGGAGCTCCTACGAGCAGTACTTC. Amino acid sequence: CASSLIFLAGRSSYEQYF.

The gene calls are TRBV27 and TRBJ1-4; D is uncertain. Between the trimmed V and J ends, which lost 6 bases and 0 bases, there was a span of 8 bases. The CDR3 is 14 residues long. CDR1 and CDR2 (germline): MNHEY, SMNVEV (reference sequence). The CDR3 nucleotides are TGTGCCAGCAGCAACAGATCAACTAATGAAAAACTGTTTTTT. It is translated as CASSNRSTNEKLFF.

The V and J genes are TRBV19 and TRBJ1-1; 8 nucleotides agree with TRBD1. Germline assignment: CDR1 LNHDA and CDR2 SQIVND (reference sequence). CDR3 length: 14 residues. Trimming cost V 6 bases and J 1 base; bases outside gene matches: 4. The chain's CDR3 is CASSLTGANTEAFF. In DNA, the CDR3 is TGTGCCAGTAGCCTGACAGGGGCGAACACTGAAGCTTTCTTT.

This clone appeared once. This chain uses TRBV6-6 with TRBJ2-4, with 8 bases that match TRBD1. V lost 2 bases to trimming and J lost 8 bases; unmatched junction nucleotides: 2. From germline, CDR1 is MNHNY and CDR2 SVGAGI (reference sequence). CDR3 length: 13 amino acids. The CDR3 sequence: CASSYDRGHIQYF. DNA for the CDR3: TGTGCCAGCAGTTACGACAGGGGACACATTCAGTACTTC.

This rearrangement joins TRBV18 to TRBJ2-3; perhaps TRBD2 as D (5 bases). This CDR3 is 14 amino acids long. The V and J ends lost 5 bases and 3 bases respectively, with 12 bases between them. Germline CDR1 KGHSH, CDR2 LQKENI. The CDR3 nucleotides read TGTGCCAGCTCATCCGGGATGCAGACAGATACGCAGTATTTT. This encodes CASSSGMQTDTQYF. Variable domain in full (rest from reference TRBV18 and TRBJ2-3): NAGVMQNPRHLVRRRGQEARLRCSPMKGHSHVYWYRQLPEEGLKFMVYLQKENIIDESGMPKERFSAEFPKEGPSILRIQQVVRGDSAAYFCASSSGMQTDTQYFGPGTRLTVL.

The chain employs TRBV19 and TRBJ2-3; the match to TRBD2 covers 10 bases. CDR1 is LNHDA and CDR2 is SQIVND in the germline V gene (reference sequence). This CDR3 contains 13 residues. With V trimmed by 5 bases and J by 7 bases, 3 bases remained unmatched. CDR3: CASSLLAGYTQYF. In DNA, the CDR3 is TGTGCCAGTAGTTTACTAGCGGGGTATACGCAGTATTTT. The full variable domain, with the rest looked up from reference TRBV19 and TRBJ2-3, is DGGITQSPKYLFRKEGQNVTLSCEQNLNHDAMYWYRQDPGQGLRLIYYSQIVNDFQKGDIAEGYSVSREKKESFPLTVTSAQKNPTAFYLCASSLLAGYTQYFGPGTRLTVL.

This clone has just a few counts. This chain connects TRBV18 to TRBJ1-2; 10 bases are shared with TRBD1. This CDR3 has 14 residues. V gave up 5 bases and J gave up 8 bases; unmatched junction bases: 8. Per germline, CDR1 KGHSH and CDR2 LQKENI. The DNA for the CDR3 is TGTGCCAGCTCAGCGGGACAGGGGTTGAGCGGCTACACCTTC. This sequence encodes CASSAGQGLSGYTF.